The 5 T cell receptor beta chains below were found in one sample sequenced in a study of blood T cell repertoires in COVID-19. Method: immunoSEQ multiplex PCR; TCRdb's copy keeps in-frame clones and lacks some. The repertoire holds approximately 90,000 clones, around 79% seen once, with roughly 24% in the top ten. Sequencing used peripheral blood. These receptor sequences come from a human donor in a cohort sampled during active COVID-19.

The genes are TRBV19 and TRBJ2-1; 15 bases are shared with TRBD2. The germline CDR1 and CDR2 sequences are LNHDA and SQIVND (reference sequence). This CDR3 spans 16 amino acids. V was pared by 10 bases and J by 10 bases, with 14 bases of the junction left unmatched. CDR3 DNA sequence: TGTGCCACCAGACCTCCGGGACTAGCGGGAGGAGAAGAGCAGTTCTTC. Encoded protein: CATRPPGLAGGEEQFF.

V gene TRBV19 combines with J gene TRBJ2-7; D possibly corresponds to TRBD1 (5 bases). This CDR3 comprises 14 residues. CDR1 is LNHDA and CDR2 is SQIVND in the germline V gene (reference sequence). The ends were cut back, 4 bases at V and 0 bases at J, with 10 bases in the middle. CDR3 amino acids: CASSKTVNSYEQYF. The CDR3 nucleotides are TGTGCCAGTAGTAAGACAGTTAACTCCTACGAGCAGTACTTC.

This chain joins TRBV21-1 and TRBJ1-5; TRBD1, as called in the table, went unchecked against the DNA. TRBV21-1 is designated a pseudogene. The CDR3 has 15 amino acids. CDR3 residues: CASTEWTVSNQPQHF. The DNA for the CDR3 is TGTGCCAGCACCGAATGGACAGTTAGCAATCAGCCCCAGCATTTT.

This chain links TRBV4-3 with TRBJ2-7, with D tentatively TRBD2 (7 bases). The CDR3 spans 15 residues. V lost 4 bases and J lost 2, with 15 bases in between. CDR1 LGHNA and CDR2 YSLEER come from the germline V gene. The CDR3, as DNA: TGCGCCAGCAGCCCCCGTACAGGGACTACCTACGAGCAGTACTTC. Protein: CASSPRTGTTYEQYF.

As regards this clone: The same CDR3 arises from other DNA sequences in this sample as well. The chain carries TRBV5-1 and TRBJ2-1; possible D gene TRBD2, 5 bases. CDR3 length equals 15 residues. Trimming removed 0 bases from V and 0 bases from J, with 7 bases in between. CDR1 and CDR2 from the germline V gene are SGHRS and YFSETQ. The chain's CDR3 is CASSLGGSSYNEQFF. The CDR3 region has the DNA TGCGCCAGCAGCTTGGGTGGGAGCTCCTACAATGAGCAGTTCTTC.